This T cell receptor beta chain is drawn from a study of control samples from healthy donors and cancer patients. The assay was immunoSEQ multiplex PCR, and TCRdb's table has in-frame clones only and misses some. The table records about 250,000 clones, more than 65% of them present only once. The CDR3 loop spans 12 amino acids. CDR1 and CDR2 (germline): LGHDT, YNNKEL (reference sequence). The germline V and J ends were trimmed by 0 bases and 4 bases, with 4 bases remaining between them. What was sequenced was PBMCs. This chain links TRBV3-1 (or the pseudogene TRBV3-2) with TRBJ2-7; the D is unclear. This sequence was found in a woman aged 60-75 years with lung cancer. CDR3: CASSQERYEQYF. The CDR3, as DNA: TGTGCCAGCAGCCAAGAAAGATACGAGCAGTACTTC.